This TCR beta chain is drawn from a study of blood T cell repertoires in COVID-19. Trimming removed 2 bases at V and 3 bases at J, with 10 bases between. Germline CDR1 is KGHSH and CDR2 is LQKENI. The CDR3 is 14 amino acids. TCRdb's table, derived via immunoSEQ multiplex PCR, lists solely in-frame clones and lacks some. The sample yields about 400,000 clones, 88% seen once. Specimen: PBMCs or T cells enriched from blood (not recorded which). The receptor's source is a woman aged 35 to 49 with acute COVID-19. V is TRBV18 and J is TRBJ1-2; D is unresolved. CDR3 region: CASSPGQTHYGYTF. DNA of the CDR3: TGTGCCAGCTCACCAGGCCAGACTCACTATGGCTACACCTTC.